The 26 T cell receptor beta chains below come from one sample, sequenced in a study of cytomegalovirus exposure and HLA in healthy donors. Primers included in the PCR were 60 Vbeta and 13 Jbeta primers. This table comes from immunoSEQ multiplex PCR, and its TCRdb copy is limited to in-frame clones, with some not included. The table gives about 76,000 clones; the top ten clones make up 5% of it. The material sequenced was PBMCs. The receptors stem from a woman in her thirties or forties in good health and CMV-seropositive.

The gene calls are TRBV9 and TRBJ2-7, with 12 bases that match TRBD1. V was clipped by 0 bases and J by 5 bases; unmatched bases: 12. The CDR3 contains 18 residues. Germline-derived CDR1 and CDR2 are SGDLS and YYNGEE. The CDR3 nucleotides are TGTGCCAGCAGCGTAGTAATGGACGGGACAGGGGGCATGAACGAGCAGTACTTC. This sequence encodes CASSVVMDGTGGMNEQYF.

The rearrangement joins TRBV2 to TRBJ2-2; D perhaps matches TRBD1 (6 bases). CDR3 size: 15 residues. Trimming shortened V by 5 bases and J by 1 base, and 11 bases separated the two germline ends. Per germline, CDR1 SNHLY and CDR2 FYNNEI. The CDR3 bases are TGTGCCAGCAGTCGAGACAGGATGAACACCGGGGAGCTGTTTTTT. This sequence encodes CASSRDRMNTGELFF.

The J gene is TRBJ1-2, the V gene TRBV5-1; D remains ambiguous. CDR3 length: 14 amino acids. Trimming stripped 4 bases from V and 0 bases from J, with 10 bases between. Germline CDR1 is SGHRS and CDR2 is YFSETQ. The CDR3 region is CASSVSTTNYGYTF. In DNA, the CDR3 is TGCGCCAGCAGCGTGTCGACAACTAACTATGGCTACACCTTC.

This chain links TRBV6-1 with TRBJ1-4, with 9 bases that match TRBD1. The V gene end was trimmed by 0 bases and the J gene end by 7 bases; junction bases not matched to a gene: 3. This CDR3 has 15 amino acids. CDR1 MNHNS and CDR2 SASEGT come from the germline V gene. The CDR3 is CASSEATGGGEKLFF. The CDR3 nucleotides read TGTGCCAGCAGTGAAGCCACAGGGGGCGGTGAAAAACTGTTTTTT.

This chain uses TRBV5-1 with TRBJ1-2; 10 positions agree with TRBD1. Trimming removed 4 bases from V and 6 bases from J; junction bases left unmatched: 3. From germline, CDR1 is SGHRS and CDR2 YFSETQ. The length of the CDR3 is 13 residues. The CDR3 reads CASSAGQGNGYTF. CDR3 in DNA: TGCGCCAGCAGCGCGGGACAGGGGAATGGCTACACCTTC.

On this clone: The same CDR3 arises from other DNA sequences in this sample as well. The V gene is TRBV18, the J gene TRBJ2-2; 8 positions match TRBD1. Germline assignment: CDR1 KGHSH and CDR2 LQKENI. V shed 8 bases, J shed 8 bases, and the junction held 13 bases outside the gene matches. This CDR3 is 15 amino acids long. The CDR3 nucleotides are TGTGCCAGCGTCCGGGCATCAGGGGGCACTGGGGAGCTGTTTTTT. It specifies CASVRASGGTGELFF.

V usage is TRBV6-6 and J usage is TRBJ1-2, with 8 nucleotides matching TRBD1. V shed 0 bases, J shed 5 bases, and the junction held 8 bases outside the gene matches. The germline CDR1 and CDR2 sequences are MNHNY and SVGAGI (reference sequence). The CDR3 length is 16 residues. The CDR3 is CASSYSGQDPSYGYTF. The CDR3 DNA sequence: TGTGCCAGCAGTTACTCGGGACAGGATCCTTCATATGGCTACACCTTC.

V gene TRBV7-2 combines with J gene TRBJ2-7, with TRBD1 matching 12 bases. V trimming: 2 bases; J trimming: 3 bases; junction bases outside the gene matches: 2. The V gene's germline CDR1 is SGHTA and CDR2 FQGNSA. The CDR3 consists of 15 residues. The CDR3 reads CASSLRDRGHYEQYF. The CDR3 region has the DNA TGTGCCAGCAGCTTACGGGACAGGGGGCACTACGAGCAGTACTTC. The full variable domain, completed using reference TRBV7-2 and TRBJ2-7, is GAGVSQSPSNKVTEKGKDVELRCDPISGHTALYWYRQSLGQGLEFLIYFQGNSAPDKSGLPSDRFSAERTGGSVSTLTIQRTQQEDSAVYLCASSLRDRGHYEQYFGPGTRLTVT.

The CDR3 loop is CASSLEQGRGTEAFF. The CDR3 DNA sequence: TGTGCCAGCAGCTTAGAACAGGGGCGAGGAACTGAAGCTTTCTTT. The chain is built from TRBV7-2 and TRBJ1-1, with TRBD1 matching over 7 bases. The V segment lost 1 base and the J segment 5 bases; nucleotides outside the gene matches: 7. The germline V gene encodes CDR1 SGHTA and CDR2 FQGNSA. This CDR3 spans 15 amino acids. Full variable domain (missing parts from reference TRBV7-2 and TRBJ1-1): GAGVSQSPSNKVTEKGKDVELRCDPISGHTALYWYRQSLGQGLEFLIYFQGNSAPDKSGLPSDRFSAERTGGSVSTLTIQRTQQEDSAVYLCASSLEQGRGTEAFFGQGTRLTVV.

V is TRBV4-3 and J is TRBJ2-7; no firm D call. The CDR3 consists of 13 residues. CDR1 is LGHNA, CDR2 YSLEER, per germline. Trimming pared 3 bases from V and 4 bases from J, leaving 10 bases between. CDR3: CASSQARSYEQYF. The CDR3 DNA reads TGCGCCAGCAGCCAGGCACGGAGTTACGAGCAGTACTTC.

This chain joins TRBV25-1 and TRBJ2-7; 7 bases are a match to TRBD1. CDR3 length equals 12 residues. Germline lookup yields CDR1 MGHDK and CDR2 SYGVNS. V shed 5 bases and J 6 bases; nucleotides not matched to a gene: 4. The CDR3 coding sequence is TGTGCCAGCAGTTCCACAGGGGTCGAGCAGTACTTC. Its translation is CASSSTGVEQYF.

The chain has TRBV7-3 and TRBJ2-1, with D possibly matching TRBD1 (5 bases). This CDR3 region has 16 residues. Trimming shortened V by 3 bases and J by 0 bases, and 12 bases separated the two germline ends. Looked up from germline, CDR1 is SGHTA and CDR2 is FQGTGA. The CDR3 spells CASSLTADSSYNEQFF. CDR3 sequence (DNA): TGTGCCAGCAGCTTGACGGCCGACAGCTCCTACAATGAGCAGTTCTTC.

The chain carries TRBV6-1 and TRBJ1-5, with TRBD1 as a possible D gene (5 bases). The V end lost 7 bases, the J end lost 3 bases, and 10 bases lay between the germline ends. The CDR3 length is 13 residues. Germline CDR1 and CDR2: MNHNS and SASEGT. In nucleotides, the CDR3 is TGTGCCAGCAAGGAACAGGCCAATCAGCCCCAGCATTTT. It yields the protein CASKEQANQPQHF.

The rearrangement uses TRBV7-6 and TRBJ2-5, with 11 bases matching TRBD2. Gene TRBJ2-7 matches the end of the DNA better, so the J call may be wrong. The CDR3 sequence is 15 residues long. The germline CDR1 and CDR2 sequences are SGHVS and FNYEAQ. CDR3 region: CASSLRLAGFYEQYF. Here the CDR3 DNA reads TGTGCCAGCAGCTTAAGACTAGCGGGGTTCTACGAGCAGTACTTC.

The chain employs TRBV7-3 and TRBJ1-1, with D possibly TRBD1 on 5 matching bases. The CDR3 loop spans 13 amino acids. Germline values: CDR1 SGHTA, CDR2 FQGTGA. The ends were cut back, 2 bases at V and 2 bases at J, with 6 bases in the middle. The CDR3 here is CASSLQGNTEAFF. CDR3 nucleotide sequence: TGTGCCAGCAGCTTACAGGGCAACACTGAAGCTTTCTTT.

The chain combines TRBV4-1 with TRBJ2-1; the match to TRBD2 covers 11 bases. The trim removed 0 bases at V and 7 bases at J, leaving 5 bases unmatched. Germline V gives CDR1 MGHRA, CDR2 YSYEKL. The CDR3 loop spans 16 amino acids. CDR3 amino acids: CASSQDTSGRGNEQFF. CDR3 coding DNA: TGCGCCAGCAGCCAAGATACTAGCGGGAGAGGAAATGAGCAGTTCTTC.

The CDR3 DNA reads as TGTGCCAGTAGTAAGCAGGGGGAAGAAAAACTGTTTTTT. Translation gives CASSKQGEEKLFF. The chain uses TRBV19 and TRBJ1-4; TRBD1 matches at 7 bases. J lost 8 bases, V lost 4 bases, and 4 bases had no gene match. CDR3 size: 13 residues. CDR1 and CDR2 (germline): LNHDA, SQIVND (reference sequence).

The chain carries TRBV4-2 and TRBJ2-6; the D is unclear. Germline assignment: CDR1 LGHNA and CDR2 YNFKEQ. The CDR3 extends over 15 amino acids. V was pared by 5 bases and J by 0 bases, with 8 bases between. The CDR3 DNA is TGTGCCAGCAGCTTGTCGGTCTCTGGGGCCAACGTCCTGACTTTC. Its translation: CASSLSVSGANVLTF.

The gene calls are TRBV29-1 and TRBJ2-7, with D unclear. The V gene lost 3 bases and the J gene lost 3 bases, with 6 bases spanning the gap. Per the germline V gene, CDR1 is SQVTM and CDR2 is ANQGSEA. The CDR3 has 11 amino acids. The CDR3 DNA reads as TGCAGCGTTGAGCGGAGCTACGAGCAGTACTTC. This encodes CSVERSYEQYF.

CDR3 in DNA: TGTGCCAGCAGCTCTCGACAGGGGATGAGGGATGAGCAGTTCTTC. Protein: CASSSRQGMRDEQFF. The genes are TRBV7-2 and TRBJ2-1; TRBD1 agrees at 8 bases. The CDR3 covers 15 residues. The V segment lost 4 bases and the J segment 8 bases; nucleotides outside the gene matches: 10. Germline V gene data show CDR1 as SGHTA and CDR2 as FQGNSA.

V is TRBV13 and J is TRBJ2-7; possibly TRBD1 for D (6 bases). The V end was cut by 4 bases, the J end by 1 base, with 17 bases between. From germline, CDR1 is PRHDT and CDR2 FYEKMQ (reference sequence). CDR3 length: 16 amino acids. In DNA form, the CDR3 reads TGTGCCAGCAGCTCCTCTCAGGGGACCTTATCCTACGAGCAGTACTTC. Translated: CASSSSQGTLSYEQYF.

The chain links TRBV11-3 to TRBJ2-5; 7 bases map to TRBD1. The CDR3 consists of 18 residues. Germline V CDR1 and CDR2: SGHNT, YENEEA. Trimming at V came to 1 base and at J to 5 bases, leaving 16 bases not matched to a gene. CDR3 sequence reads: CASSLGTTGESLGETQYF. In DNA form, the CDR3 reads TGTGCCAGCAGCTTAGGGACCACAGGGGAGAGTTTGGGGGAGACCCAGTACTTC.

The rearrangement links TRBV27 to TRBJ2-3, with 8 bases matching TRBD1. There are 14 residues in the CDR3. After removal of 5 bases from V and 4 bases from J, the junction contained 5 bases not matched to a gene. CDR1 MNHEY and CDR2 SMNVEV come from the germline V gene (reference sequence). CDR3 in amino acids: CASSIGQGPDTQYF. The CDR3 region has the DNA TGTGCCAGCAGTATCGGACAGGGCCCAGATACGCAGTATTTT.

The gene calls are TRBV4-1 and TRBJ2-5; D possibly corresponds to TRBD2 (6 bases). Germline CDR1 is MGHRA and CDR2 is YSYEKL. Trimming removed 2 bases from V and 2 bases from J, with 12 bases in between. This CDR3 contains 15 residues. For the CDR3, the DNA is TGCGCCAGCAGCCAATTTGGAGGGGCTCAAGAGACCCAGTACTTC. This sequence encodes CASSQFGGAQETQYF.

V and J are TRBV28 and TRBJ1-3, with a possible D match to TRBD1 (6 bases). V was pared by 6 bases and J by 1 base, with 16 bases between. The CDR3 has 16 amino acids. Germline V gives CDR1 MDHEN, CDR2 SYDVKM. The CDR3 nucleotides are TGTGCCAGCAGCCGCCAGGGGTCAGGGTCTGGAAACACCATATATTTT. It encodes CASSRQGSGSGNTIYF.

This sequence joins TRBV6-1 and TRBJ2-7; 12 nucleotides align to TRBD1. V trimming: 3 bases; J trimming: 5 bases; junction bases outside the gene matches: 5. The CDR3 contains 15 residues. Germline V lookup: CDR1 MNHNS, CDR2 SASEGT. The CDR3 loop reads CASSEGTGGFDEQYF. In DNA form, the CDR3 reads TGTGCCAGCAGTGAGGGGACAGGGGGCTTCGACGAGCAGTACTTC.